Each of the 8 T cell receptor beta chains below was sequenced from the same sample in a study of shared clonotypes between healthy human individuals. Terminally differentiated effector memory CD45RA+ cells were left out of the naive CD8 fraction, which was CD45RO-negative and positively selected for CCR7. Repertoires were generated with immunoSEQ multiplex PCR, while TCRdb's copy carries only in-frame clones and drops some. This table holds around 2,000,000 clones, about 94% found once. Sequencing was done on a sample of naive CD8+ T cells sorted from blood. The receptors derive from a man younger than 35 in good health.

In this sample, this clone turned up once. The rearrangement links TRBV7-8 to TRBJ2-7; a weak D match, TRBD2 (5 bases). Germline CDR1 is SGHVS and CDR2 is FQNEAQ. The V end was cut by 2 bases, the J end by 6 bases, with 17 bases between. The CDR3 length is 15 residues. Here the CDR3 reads CASSLSRIAPLEQYF. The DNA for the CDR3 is TGTGCCAGCAGCTTAAGCCGGATAGCGCCCCTCGAGCAGTACTTC.

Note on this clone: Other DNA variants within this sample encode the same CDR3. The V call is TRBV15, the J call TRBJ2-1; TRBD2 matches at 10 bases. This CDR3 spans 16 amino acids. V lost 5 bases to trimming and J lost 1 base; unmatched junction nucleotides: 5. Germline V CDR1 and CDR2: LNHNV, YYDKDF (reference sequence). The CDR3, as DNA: TGTGCCACCAGCCGATTAGCGGGGGGATCCTACAATGAGCAGTTCTTC. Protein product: CATSRLAGGSYNEQFF.

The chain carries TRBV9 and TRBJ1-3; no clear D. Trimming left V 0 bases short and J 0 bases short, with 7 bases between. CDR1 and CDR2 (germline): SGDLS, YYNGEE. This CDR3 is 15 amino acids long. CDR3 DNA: TGTGCCAGCAGCGTAGAGGCAGACTCTGGAAACACCATATATTTT. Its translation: CASSVEADSGNTIYF.

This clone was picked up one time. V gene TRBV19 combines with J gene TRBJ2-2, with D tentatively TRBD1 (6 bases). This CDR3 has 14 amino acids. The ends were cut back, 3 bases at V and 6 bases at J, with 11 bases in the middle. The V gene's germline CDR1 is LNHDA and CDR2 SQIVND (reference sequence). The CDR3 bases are TGTGCCAGTAGTATGGGGGCCATGGCCGGGGAGCTGTTTTTT. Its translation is CASSMGAMAGELFF.

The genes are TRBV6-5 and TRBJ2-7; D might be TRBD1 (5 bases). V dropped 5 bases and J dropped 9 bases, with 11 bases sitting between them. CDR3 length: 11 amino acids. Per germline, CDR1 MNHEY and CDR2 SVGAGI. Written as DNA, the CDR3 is TGTGCCAGCAGTGCCCAGGGAAGGCAGTACTTC. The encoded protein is CASSAQGRQYF.

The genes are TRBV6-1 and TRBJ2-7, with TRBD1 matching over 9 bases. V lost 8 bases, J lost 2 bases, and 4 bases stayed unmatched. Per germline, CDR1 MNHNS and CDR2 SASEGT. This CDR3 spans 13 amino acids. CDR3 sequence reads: CASGTGFAYEQYF. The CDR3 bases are TGTGCCAGCGGGACAGGGTTCGCCTACGAGCAGTACTTC.

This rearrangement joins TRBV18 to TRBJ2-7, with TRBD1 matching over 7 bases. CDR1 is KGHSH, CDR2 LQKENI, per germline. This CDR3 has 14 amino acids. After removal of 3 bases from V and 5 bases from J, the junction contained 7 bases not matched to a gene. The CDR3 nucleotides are TGTGCCAGCTCACCTCGGGACAGAGCTGACGAGCAGTACTTC. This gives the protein CASSPRDRADEQYF. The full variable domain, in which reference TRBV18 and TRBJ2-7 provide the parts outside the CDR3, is NAGVMQNPRHLVRRRGQEARLRCSPMKGHSHVYWYRQLPEEGLKFMVYLQKENIIDESGMPKERFSAEFPKEGPSILRIQQVVRGDSAAYFCASSPRDRADEQYFGPGTRLTVT.

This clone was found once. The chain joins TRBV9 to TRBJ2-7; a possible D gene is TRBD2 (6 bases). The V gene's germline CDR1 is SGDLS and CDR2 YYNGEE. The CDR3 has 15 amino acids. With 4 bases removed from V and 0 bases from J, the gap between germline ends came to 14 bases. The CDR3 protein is CASSPGDAFSYEQYF. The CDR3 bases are TGTGCCAGCAGCCCGGGGGATGCCTTCTCCTACGAGCAGTACTTC. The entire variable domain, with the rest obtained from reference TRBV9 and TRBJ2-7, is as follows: DSGVTQTPKHLITATGQRVTLRCSPRSGDLSVYWYQQSLDQGLQFLIQYYNGEERAKGNILERFSAQQFPDLHSELNLSSLELGDSALYFCASSPGDAFSYEQYFGPGTRLTVT.